The clone carrying this T cell receptor beta chain was seen just once. With random hexamers, reverse transcription was performed on roughly 0.45 to 1 ug of RNA. Amplification of TCR beta CDR3 was carried out by immunoSEQ multiplex PCR, which covered 54 Vbeta and 13 Jbeta segments. TCRdb called the immunoSEQ multiplex PCR reads again in MiXCR, with one record for every CDR3 protein. The table lists approximately 80,000 distinct CDR3 sequences, roughly 95% of them singletons. V lost 3 bases and J 1 base, leaving 8 bases between the germline ends. CDR3 length: 15 residues. The germline CDR1 and CDR2 sequences are SGDLS and YYNGEE. This sample is drawn from a study of CD8 T cells in Susac syndrome.

J is TRBJ2-6 and V is TRBV9; no definite D call. This TCR was sampled from a human donor with Susac syndrome. Material: CD8+ T cells from PBMCs. The CDR3 DNA sequence: TGTGCCAGCAGCGCCCCCCCATCTGGGGCCAACGTCCTGACTTTC. It yields the protein CASSAPPSGANVLTF.